Sequencing of this T cell receptor (beta chain) was carried out in a study of T cells in Graves' hyperthyroidism and ophthalmopathy. Regions amplified from RNA transcripts were the TCR beta CDR3 regions. A first-round RT-PCR of the TCR CDR3 used the HTBI primer set. In TCRdb, the multiplex PCR reads were re-called with MiXCR into one record per CDR3 protein. The data contain about 510,000 distinct CDR3 sequences, around 15% of them seen just once; the ten biggest clones take up around 14%. CDR3 length: 14 residues. Germline CDR1 and CDR2: MDHEN and SYDVKM. Trimming removed 4 bases at V and 5 bases at J, with 12 bases between. In this sample, this clonotype turned up many times. Stable Graves' hyperthyroidism denoted no ophthalmopathy progression over 18 months. The hyperthyroidism was newly diagnosed and had lasted under 2 months; the patients were aged 18 to 65. Isolation of PBMCs was performed on around 10 ml fresh peripheral blood.

The receptor was derived from a woman aged 40 to 50 with Graves' hyperthyroidism. The chain carries TRBV28 and TRBJ1-5, with a possible D match to TRBD1 (5 bases). The material sequenced was blood. This CDR3 reads CASSSGPQDQPQHF. The CDR3 nucleotides are TGTGCCAGCAGTTCGGGACCCCAGGATCAGCCCCAGCATTTT.